Given below is one T cell receptor (beta chain) in context. The antigen is not known. The length of the CDR3 is 13 residues. Trimming removed 4 bases from V and 8 bases from J; junction bases left unmatched: 6. The germline gives CDR1 SNHLY, CDR2 FYNNEI. Profiled with immunoSEQ multiplex PCR; TCRdb holds only in-frame clones, not every one. Of about 75,000 clones listed, roughly 86% are singletons. These data belong to a study of OX40 agonist ivuxolimab in advanced cancers. Overall study: Age averaged around 60 years (range about 20 to 80), and 82.7% were male.

General study points: Clonal expansion among partial responders at 0.1-3.0 mg/kg ranked near the lowest.

Blood samples were obtained at baseline, cycle 4 day 1, and cycle 7 day 1. The sample was CD4+ or CD8+ T cells sorted from blood, taken in a trial of the OX40 agonist ivuxolimab. This TCR came from an adult with an advanced solid tumor such as melanoma, head and neck, liver or kidney cancer. The chain recombines TRBV2 with TRBJ1-2, with 8 positions matching TRBD1. In DNA form, the CDR3 reads TGTGCCAGCAGTGTTCTCAGGGGGCAGGGCTACACCTTC. It yields the protein CASSVLRGQGYTF.